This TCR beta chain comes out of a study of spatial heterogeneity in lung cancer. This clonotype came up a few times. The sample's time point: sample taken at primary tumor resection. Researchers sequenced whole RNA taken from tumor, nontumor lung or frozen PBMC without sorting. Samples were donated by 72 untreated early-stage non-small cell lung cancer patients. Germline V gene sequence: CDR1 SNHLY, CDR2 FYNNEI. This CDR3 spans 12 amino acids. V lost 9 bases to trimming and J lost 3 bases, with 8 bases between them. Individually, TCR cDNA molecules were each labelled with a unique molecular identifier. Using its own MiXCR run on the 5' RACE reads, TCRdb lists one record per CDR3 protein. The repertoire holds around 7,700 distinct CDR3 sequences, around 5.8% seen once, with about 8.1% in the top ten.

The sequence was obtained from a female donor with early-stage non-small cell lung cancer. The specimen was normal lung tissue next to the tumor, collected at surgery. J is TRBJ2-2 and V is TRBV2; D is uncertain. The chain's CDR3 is CARHTDTGELFF. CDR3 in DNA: TGTGCCAGGCATACAGACACCGGGGAGCTGTTTTTT.